This T cell receptor (beta chain) was observed in a study of blood T cells in healthy people across ages. Study observations and caveats: The CMV status of each donor remained undetermined, and this could have confounded shifts in expanded clonotypes.

V was clipped by 3 bases and J by 5 bases, with 11 bases between them. The CDR3 length is 14 residues. Germline-derived CDR1 and CDR2 are SGDLS and YYNGEE. A sample-barcoded 5' primer and a J-beta primer mix were used in a second PCR of roughly 6 to 11 cycles. A template-switch adaptor containing 12 random nucleotides labeled each cDNA molecule. TCRdb re-called the 5' RACE reads with MiXCR, one entry per CDR3 protein. The sample carries hundreds of thousands of distinct CDR3 sequences, under 55% recorded once. The table lists this clonotype with a few counts. The antigen is unknown. Sequencing input: blood. The clonotype originates from a man aged 80 or over in good health. The J gene is TRBJ1-4, the V gene TRBV9; no firm D call. CDR3 in amino acids: CASSAPGDNEKLFF. CDR3 sequence (DNA): TGTGCCAGCAGCGCTCCAGGTGACAATGAAAAACTGTTTTTT. Full variable domain (missing parts from reference TRBV9 and TRBJ1-4): DSGVTQTPKHLITATGQRVTLRCSPRSGDLSVYWYQQSLDQGLQFLIQYYNGEERAKGNILERFSAQQFPDLHSELNLSSLELGDSALYFCASSAPGDNEKLFFGSGTQLSVL.